Listed below are T cell receptor beta chains from one sample, sequenced in a study of T cell repertoires in cytomegalovirus infection. TCRdb reprocessed the reads via MiXCR and lists one record per CDR3 protein. This repertoire shows around 280,000 distinct CDR3 sequences, around 9.6% found once; its top ten account for less than 3%. Sequencing was performed on PBMCs. The source of these receptors is a human donor in good health (CMV status not recorded). Some clones in this sample may be carry-over from other donors' samples. The CDR3 runs from the conserved cysteine through the conserved F or W. D genes are given only for firm matches. Expanded clones are given a class, and other clones once, few, many or no size at all.

cdr3_nt cdr3_aa j_call clone_size v_call d_call
TGTGCCAGCAGCCCCAACGGTGTGAAGTTCTTC CASSPNGVKFF TRBJ2-1 many TRBV7-9 NA
TGTGCCAGCAGTTATCAGCCTCTAGAGTGGGGTGGGGAGACCCAGTACTTC CASSYQPLEWGGETQYF TRBJ2-5 many TRBV6-6 NA
TGTGCCAGCAGCCTTAGCGGGGGGGCGATCAATGAGCAGTTCTTC CASSLSGGAINEQFF TRBJ2-1 NA TRBV2 TRBD2
TGTGCCAGTAGTATAGGAAGCGGGGGGACCTACAATGAGCAGTTCTTC CASSIGSGGTYNEQFF TRBJ2-1 many TRBV19 TRBD2
TGTGCCAGCAGCTTCTCCGCCAGGGTTGCAAACACTGAAGCTTTCTTT CASSFSARVANTEAFF TRBJ1-1 many TRBV7-3 NA
TGCAGTGCCTCAGGGGTCTATGGCTACACCTTC CSASGVYGYTF TRBJ1-2 many TRBV20-1 NA
TGTGCCAGCAGCTTAAGAGGACTAGCGGGGGGGGGCACAGATACGCAGTATTTT CASSLRGLAGGGTDTQYF TRBJ2-3 many TRBV7-2 TRBD2
TGTGCCAGCAGCTTAGTTGGGGCCGGCAATCAGCCCCAGCATTTT CASSLVGAGNQPQHF TRBJ1-5 many TRBV7-8 NA
TGTGCCAGCAGCTTACCGTATTTCATTGATGGCTACACCTTC CASSLPYFIDGYTF TRBJ1-2 many TRBV7-8 NA
TGTGCCAGCATCCTCCGGGACAGGGGCTACGAGCAGTACTTC CASILRDRGYEQYF TRBJ2-7 many TRBV27 TRBD1
TGCAGTGCTAGACACCTACAGGGGACCGAGACCCAGTACTTC CSARHLQGTETQYF TRBJ2-5 many TRBV20-1 TRBD1
TGTGCCAGCAGCTTAGGGGGCGGGGAGGACATTCAGTACTTC CASSLGGGEDIQYF TRBJ2-4 many TRBV7-8 NA
TGTGCCTCGAAACCAGGGGTATATGGCTACACCTTC CASKPGVYGYTF TRBJ1-2 many TRBV7-2 NA
TGTGCCAGCAGCATTCTATTTAACAGGGTACGAGAGACCCAGTACTTC CASSILFNRVRETQYF TRBJ2-5 many TRBV28 NA
TGCAGCGTCCTCAGGGGGCGGACTGAAGCTTTCTTT CSVLRGRTEAFF TRBJ1-1 few TRBV29-1 TRBD1
TGTGCCAGCACTCCCGACAGGGACAGCTATGGCTACACCTTC CASTPDRDSYGYTF TRBJ1-2 NA TRBV6-2/TRBV6-3 TRBD1
TGCAGCGTTTCCGAAGGGGCTAATGAGCAGTTCTTC CSVSEGANEQFF TRBJ2-1 NA TRBV29-1 NA
TGTGCCAGCAGCTTCGCTACAGGGGGAAGCTACAATGAGCAGTTCTTC CASSFATGGSYNEQFF TRBJ2-1 many TRBV6-4 TRBD1
TGTGCCAGCAGCTTGACGAGGGGGGAAGGATCTGGCTACACCTTC CASSLTRGEGSGYTF TRBJ1-2 few TRBV5-6 NA
TGTGCCAGCAGTTCGGAGGGAAATCAGCCCCAGCATTTT CASSSEGNQPQHF TRBJ1-5 many TRBV5-4 NA
TGTGCCAGCAGCTTAGGGCTTAGCGGGGGCAATGAGCAGTTCTTC CASSLGLSGGNEQFF TRBJ2-1 many TRBV7-9 TRBD2
TGCAGCGTTCCCGGGACTAGCGGCCGTGGGACCCAGTACTTC CSVPGTSGRGTQYF TRBJ2-5 NA TRBV29-1 TRBD2
TGTGCCAGCAGTCCCCTACGGACAGGGCTGAATTCACCCCTCCACTTT CASSPLRTGLNSPLHF TRBJ1-6 many TRBV6-2/TRBV6-3 TRBD1
TGTGCCAGCAGGGCTAGCGGGGGCAACACCGGGGAGCTGTTTTTT CASRASGGNTGELFF TRBJ2-2 many TRBV27 TRBD2
TGTGCCACCAGTGATTTGGTCGGAAGCTCCTACAATGAGCAGTTCTTC CATSDLVGSSYNEQFF TRBJ2-1 few TRBV24-1 NA
TGCAGTGCTAGTCTCCCGGGACAGGGGAACTACAATGAGCAGTTCTTC CSASLPGQGNYNEQFF TRBJ2-1 many TRBV20-1 TRBD1
TGCAGTGCTAGCGGGGGGGGGAACACCGGGGAGCTGTTTTTT CSASGGGNTGELFF TRBJ2-2 few TRBV20-1 TRBD2
TGTGCCAGCAGCTTGTGGGGGCCAAGCACAGATACGCAGTATTTT CASSLWGPSTDTQYF TRBJ2-3 many TRBV5-6 NA
TGTGCCAGCAGTTATTCGGGCAACCCGTGGGGTTCACCCCTCCACTTT CASSYSGNPWGSPLHF TRBJ1-6 many TRBV6-5 NA
TGTGCCATACTTCGGGGACTAGCGGCGAACACCGGGGAGCTGTTTTTT CAILRGLAANTGELFF TRBJ2-2 many TRBV10-3 TRBD2
TGCAGGGCCCGGGGACGAGGCACCGGGGAGCTGTTTTTT CRARGRGTGELFF TRBJ2-2 NA TRBV20-1 NA
TGTGCCAGCAGCTTAGAGTCCCTGTCGAAAGCTTTCTTT CASSLESLSKAFF TRBJ1-1 many TRBV7-2 NA
TGTGCCAGCAGTTCCCCTAGCGGGGGGGCCCATGAGCAGTTCTTC CASSSPSGGAHEQFF TRBJ2-1 NA TRBV28 TRBD2
TGTGCCAGCTCAGACCGACAGGGAGAGACCCAGTACTTC CASSDRQGETQYF TRBJ2-5 few TRBV18 TRBD1
TGTGCCATCAGGCCAACAGGGGAATTCGACTATGGCTACACCTTC CAIRPTGEFDYGYTF TRBJ1-2 NA TRBV10-3 TRBD1
TGTGCCAGCAGCTTAGGATCTGGGGGGGCAGAGACTGAAGCTTTCTTT CASSLGSGGAETEAFF TRBJ1-1 NA TRBV7-9 NA
TGTGCCAGCAGCCAATCCAGGGGCACTGAAGCTTTCTTT CASSQSRGTEAFF TRBJ1-1 many TRBV14 NA
TGCAGCGTTTTCGAAAGGGGGGTAGGTGAAGCTTTCTTT CSVFERGVGEAFF TRBJ1-1 many TRBV29-1 NA
TGTGCCAGCAGTTACTCTGGCGGCAGGGTGGGAGGCAATCAGCCCCAGCATTTT CASSYSGGRVGGNQPQHF TRBJ1-5 many TRBV6-6 NA
TGCGCCAGCAGCTTGGATCCCGGACTAGCGGGGGGCAGCTCCTACAATGAGCAGTTCTTC CASSLDPGLAGGSSYNEQFF TRBJ2-1 few TRBV5-1 TRBD2
TGTGCCAGCAGCTTAGCCTCAGGGGGGAGCACAGATACGCAGTATTTT CASSLASGGSTDTQYF TRBJ2-3 many TRBV7-6 NA
TGTGCCAGCAGTTCCATGACATCCTCCTACGAGCAGTACTTC CASSSMTSSYEQYF TRBJ2-7 NA TRBV6-2/TRBV6-3 NA
TGTGCCAGCAGTTTATCCAAAGCGAGCTACGAGCAGTACTTC CASSLSKASYEQYF TRBJ2-7 NA TRBV27 NA
TGTGCCAGCAGTTCCCCGGGACTACAAATCCAGGGGGAGCAGTTCTTC CASSSPGLQIQGEQFF TRBJ2-1 NA TRBV6-5 NA
TGCAGCTCCCTATTGAACACTGAAGCTTTCTTT CSSLLNTEAFF TRBJ1-1 NA TRBV29-1 NA
TGTGCCAGCAGTTTATTTTCGGGGGCAGGCAATCAGCCCCAGCATTTT CASSLFSGAGNQPQHF TRBJ1-5 few TRBV27 NA
TGTGCCACCAGCAGAGCAACAGGGGAACACGAGCAGTACTTC CATSRATGEHEQYF TRBJ2-7 many TRBV15 TRBD1
TGTGCCAGCCGGCCGGGGGGGGCAAATATAAATGAGCAGTTCTTC CASRPGGANINEQFF TRBJ2-1 many TRBV12-3/TRBV12-4 TRBD2
TGTGCCAGCAGCTTAGACCGGGACACCCCGCCCATCTATGGCTACACCTTC CASSLDRDTPPIYGYTF TRBJ1-2 many TRBV7-2 NA
TGCGCCAGCGGCCAGGATACAGGGGGTTGGGATACCGGGGAGCTGTTTTTT CASGQDTGGWDTGELFF TRBJ2-2 NA TRBV4-3 TRBD1
TGTGCCAGCAGTAACGGTGGTACCGAGACCCAGTACTTC CASSNGGTETQYF TRBJ2-5 many TRBV2 NA
TGTGCCAGCAGCTTAGCCGGAAGCCGTACCGGGGAGCTGTTTTTT CASSLAGSRTGELFF TRBJ2-2 many TRBV7-2 NA
TGTGCCAGCAGCCCGCAGTATTCAAAGCAAGAGACCCAGTACTTC CASSPQYSKQETQYF TRBJ2-5 many TRBV5-5 NA
TGTGCCAGCAGCCCGGTTGATAGCCGGCGCGACGAGCAGTACTTC CASSPVDSRRDEQYF TRBJ2-7 many TRBV7-6 NA
TGTGCCAGCAGCCAAGATGCAGGCCATCAGCCCCAGCATTTT CASSQDAGHQPQHF TRBJ1-5 many TRBV4-2 NA
TGTGCCAGCAGCCAAGATCGGGCGGGGGGGCCAGGAGATACGCAGTATTTT CASSQDRAGGPGDTQYF TRBJ2-3 many TRBV4-2 TRBD2
TGTGCCAGCAGCCAAGCGGGGGCCGCGGAGACCCAGTACTTC CASSQAGAAETQYF TRBJ2-5 many TRBV3-1 NA
TGTGCCAGCAGCCAAGGTAGGCAGCGAAACACTGAAGCTTTCTTT CASSQGRQRNTEAFF TRBJ1-1 many TRBV14 NA
TGCAGCGTTGAAAGGACGATGAACACTGAAGCTTTCTTT CSVERTMNTEAFF TRBJ1-1 many TRBV29-1 NA